The text below deals with one T cell receptor (beta chain). This entry is derived from a study of blood T cells in healthy people across ages. This CDR3 comprises 15 residues. Germline CDR1 SGHTA, CDR2 FQGNSA. V was trimmed by 5 bases and J by 6 bases, leaving 18 bases between them. Combining a sample-barcoded 5' primer with a J-beta primer mix, a second PCR ran for roughly 7 to 12 cycles. Via MiXCR, TCRdb re-called the 5' RACE reads, giving one row per CDR3 protein. The table includes hundreds of thousands of distinct CDR3 sequences, 45% to 55% detected once. The specimen sequenced was blood. The rearrangement uses TRBV7-2 and TRBJ2-3; D perhaps matches TRBD2 (5 bases). The receptor's source is a man older than 75 in good health. The CDR3 here is CASSGPTAGWDTQYF. The DNA for the CDR3 is TGTGCCAGCAGCGGACCTACGGCGGGTTGGGATACGCAGTATTTT.